The text below deals with one T cell receptor (beta chain). Antigen: not known. The record originates from a study of T cell responses to AZD1222 COVID-19 vaccine. Whole-study results and caveats: Regions 160-218 and 743-854 held dominance among vaccine-associated CD4 TCRs, which spanned spike. Reportedly, close to half of spike-specific TCRs are directed against unmutated variant regions.

Pooled samples include second doses given at about 4 or 12 weeks. The V gene lost 4 bases and the J gene lost 1 base, with 22 bases spanning the gap. Germline CDR1 reads LGHDT; CDR2 reads YNNKEL (reference sequence). The CDR3 is made up of 18 amino acids. Profiled with immunoSEQ multiplex PCR; TCRdb holds only in-frame clones, not every one. The table shows around 120,000 clones, with 84% occurring only once. The chain joins TRBV3-1 (or the pseudogene TRBV3-2) to TRBJ1-2; D is possibly TRBD1 (6 bases). The source material was peripheral blood, sampled 28 days after the second AZD1222 dose. The receptor's source is an adult who received the AZD1222 COVID-19 vaccine. The CDR3 DNA follows: TGTGCCAGCAGCCGAAGACAGGCTCCCGGGGGTAATAACTATGGCTACACCTTC. This sequence encodes CASSRRQAPGGNNYGYTF.